The rows below give T cell receptor beta chains drawn from one sample of a study of Graves' ophthalmopathy and Graves' hyperthyroidism. Via MiXCR, TCRdb re-called the multiplex PCR reads, giving one row per CDR3 protein. Of roughly 610,000 distinct CDR3 sequences in the sample, 22% were seen once. Input material: peripheral blood. Receptors originate from a woman between 18 and 29 years old with stable Graves' hyperthyroidism. Some clones in this sample may be carry-over from other donors' samples. Both conserved end residues are part of each CDR3. A D gene is named only where the DNA matches it firmly. Not every row has a clone size; where given, it reads once, few, many or a size class.

d_call clone_size j_call v_call cdr3_nt cdr3_aa
TRBD2 . TRBJ2-7 TRBV27 TGTGCCAGCAGTACCCCAACTGCGGGGGGGCAAAGCGAGCAGTACTTC CASSTPTAGGQSEQYF
. many TRBJ1-1 TRBV6-2/TRBV6-3 TGTGCCAGCAGTTACTCGACGGGGCAGAGGAGAAGGACTGAAGCTTTCTTT CASSYSTGQRRRTEAFF
. few TRBJ2-2 TRBV6-1 TGTGCCAGCATGGGGGGCACCGGGGAGCTGTTTTTT CASMGGTGELFF
TRBD1 many TRBJ2-7 TRBV30 TGTGCCTGGCCGGGACAGACTTTCTACGAGCAGTACTTC CAWPGQTFYEQYF
TRBD1 many TRBJ1-2 TRBV9 TGTGCCAGCAGCGGACAGGGCTGGTATGGCTACACCTTC CASSGQGWYGYTF
. . TRBJ2-3 TRBV30 TGTGCCTGGAGTGGGTGGCAACAGCAGTATTTT CAWSGWQQQYF
TRBD1 many TRBJ1-2 TRBV9 TGTGCCAGCAGCGTAGAGTTACAGGGGCGAGGATATGGCTACACCTTC CASSVELQGRGYGYTF
. . TRBJ1-1 TRBV7-6 TGTGCCAGCAGCCGAGACATGGCGTCTTCGGCGAACACTGAAGCTTTCTTT CASSRDMASSANTEAFF
TRBD2 . TRBJ2-7 TRBV11-2 TGTGCCAGCAGCCCCGCTAGCGGGAGGGCCTGGGAGCAGTACTTC CASSPASGRAWEQYF
TRBD2 . TRBJ2-5 TRBV6-4 TGTGCCAGCAGTGACCCATTAAGACTAGCGGGGACAAAAGAGACCCAGTACTTC CASSDPLRLAGTKETQYF
TRBD1 . TRBJ1-1 TRBV3-1 TGTGCCAGCAGCCATTGGGACAGGGGGGCTGAAGCTTTCTTT CASSHWDRGAEAFF
. . TRBJ1-2 TRBV5-1 TGCGCCAGCAGCCCTTGGACAGAGAACTATGGCTACACCTTC CASSPWTENYGYTF
TRBD1 many TRBJ2-7 TRBV2 TGTGCCACTTCATCAGGGGGCAAGGACGAGCAGTACTTC CATSSGGKDEQYF
. . TRBJ1-2 TRBV2 TGTGCCAGCAGTGGTGACTTGGGGGGTCGTGGCTACACCTTC CASSGDLGGRGYTF
. many TRBJ1-5 TRBV19 TGTGCCAGTAGTAAGGCAGTCAATCAGCCCCAGCATTTT CASSKAVNQPQHF
. once TRBJ1-5 TRBV12-3/TRBV12-4 TGTGCCAGCAGTTTCGGCCAGACTAATCAGCCCCAGCATTTT CASSFGQTNQPQHF
. many TRBJ2-2 TRBV12-3/TRBV12-4 TGTGCCAGCAGTTTATCGTTTGGCGGGGAGCTGTTTTTT CASSLSFGGELFF
TRBD2 . TRBJ2-5 TRBV4-1 TGCGCCAGCAGCCAAGCGCGGGGGGTAGAGACCCAGTACTTC CASSQARGVETQYF
. few TRBJ1-5 TRBV28 TGTGCCAGCAGCCCGCGACAGTCTGATCAGCCCCAGCATTTT CASSPRQSDQPQHF
. many TRBJ1-2 TRBV15 TGTGCCACCAGCAGAGATCAGCAGACGGCTAACTATGGCTACACCTTC CATSRDQQTANYGYTF
TRBD1 many TRBJ1-5 TRBV19 TGTGCCAGTTCACCCGGGACAGGGCTCCTGGGTAATCAGCCCCAGCATTTT CASSPGTGLLGNQPQHF
TRBD1 many TRBJ2-5 TRBV12-3/TRBV12-4 TGTGCCAGCAGTGCAAGATCCGGGACAGGAGAGACCCAGTACTTC CASSARSGTGETQYF
TRBD1 many TRBJ1-1 TRBV19 TGTGCCAGTAGTGGGACAGTTCTTAACACTGAAGCTTTCTTT CASSGTVLNTEAFF
TRBD2 many TRBJ2-5 TRBV6-1 TGTGCCAGCAGCAATAGCGGGGGGCCGGGAGAGACCCAGTACTTC CASSNSGGPGETQYF
TRBD1 . TRBJ1-1 TRBV19 TGTGCCAGTAGAATAGGACAGGGTAGGTGGAACACTGAAGCTTTCTTT CASRIGQGRWNTEAFF
. many TRBJ1-5 TRBV12-3/TRBV12-4 TGTGCCAGCAGGGCCGGGACACTTAATCAGCCCCAGCATTTT CASRAGTLNQPQHF
. many TRBJ1-1 TRBV7-3 TGTGCCAGCAGCTTACTGATGAGCACTGAAGCTTTCTTT CASSLLMSTEAFF
. . TRBJ2-7 TRBV30 TGTGCCTGGAGTCAACAGGGCGACGAGCAGTACTTC CAWSQQGDEQYF
. few TRBJ2-7 TRBV12-3/TRBV12-4 TGTGCCAGCAGTTTAGAGGGGGGCGCGAATTACGAGCAGTACTTC CASSLEGGANYEQYF
. many TRBJ2-7 TRBV5-1 TGCGCCAGCAGCTTGGCGAGCACACCCTACGAGCAGTACTTC CASSLASTPYEQYF
. many TRBJ1-1 TRBV12-3/TRBV12-4 TGTGCCAGCACCAACACGGGGGTTCCCGCTTTCTTT CASTNTGVPAFF
. many TRBJ1-1 TRBV7-9 TGTGCCAGCAGCTTAGGAAGTCAGGGGAGCACTGAAGCTTTCTTT CASSLGSQGSTEAFF
TRBD1 many TRBJ2-7 TRBV5-5 TGTGCCAGCAGCCCACCGACAGGGTCGGCCGAGCAGTACTTC CASSPPTGSAEQYF
. . TRBJ1-6 TRBV6-5 TGTGCCAGCAGTTATCAGGACAGCCATTCACCCCTCCACTTT CASSYQDSHSPLHF
. many TRBJ2-3 TRBV19 TGTGCCAGTAGCCTCAGACTCGGGAGTGGGACAGATACGCAGTATTTT CASSLRLGSGTDTQYF
. many TRBJ1-1 TRBV11-2 TGTGCCAGCAGCTTAGTGCGGGGCCGGTACACTGAAGCTTTCTTT CASSLVRGRYTEAFF
. few TRBJ2-7 TRBV6-1 TGTGCCAGCAGTGGAGGGCTGACCTACGAGCAGTACTTC CASSGGLTYEQYF
. . TRBJ2-5 TRBV30 TGTGCCTGGAGTAAGGGGATAGAGACCCAGTACTTC CAWSKGIETQYF
. few TRBJ2-5 TRBV7-2 TGTGCCAGCAGCTGGGTTCGGGGGGAGACCCAGTACTTC CASSWVRGETQYF
. . TRBJ2-5 TRBV6-2/TRBV6-3 TGTGCCAGCAGTTCAGGGGAAAAAGAGACCCAGTACTTC CASSSGEKETQYF
. . TRBJ1-2 TRBV12-3/TRBV12-4 TGTGCCAGCAGTGGCGACAGGCTCTATGGCTACACCTTC CASSGDRLYGYTF
TRBD1 many TRBJ2-2 TRBV5-1 TGCGCCAGCAGAGAGGGACAGCTCACCGGGGAGCTGTTTTTT CASREGQLTGELFF
TRBD1 few TRBJ2-7 TRBV5-8 TGTGCCAGCAGCTTGGCCGGGACAGGGGCTTGGGAGCAGTACTTC CASSLAGTGAWEQYF
TRBD1 . TRBJ1-6 TRBV7-9 TGTGCCAGCAGCGCCCGGACCCCAGGGGGAAATTCACCCCTCCACTTT CASSARTPGGNSPLHF
. . TRBJ2-2 TRBV12-3/TRBV12-4 TGTGCCAGCAGTTTGATCAGGGGAGGCACCGGGGAGCTGTTTTTT CASSLIRGGTGELFF
. few TRBJ2-2 TRBV2 TGTGCCAGCAAAGACGAGCTTGGGGGAGAGGGAGGCGGGGAGCTGTTTTTT CASKDELGGEGGGELFF
. . TRBJ2-6 TRBV10-3 TGTGCCATCAGTCACCCCCAGGGGGGGAGGAGCTCTGGGGCCAACGTCCTGACTTTC CAISHPQGGRSSGANVLTF
. . TRBJ2-7 TRBV16 TGTGCCAGCAGCCAGCCACTGGGCGGCAACTCCTACGAGCAGTACTTC CASSQPLGGNSYEQYF